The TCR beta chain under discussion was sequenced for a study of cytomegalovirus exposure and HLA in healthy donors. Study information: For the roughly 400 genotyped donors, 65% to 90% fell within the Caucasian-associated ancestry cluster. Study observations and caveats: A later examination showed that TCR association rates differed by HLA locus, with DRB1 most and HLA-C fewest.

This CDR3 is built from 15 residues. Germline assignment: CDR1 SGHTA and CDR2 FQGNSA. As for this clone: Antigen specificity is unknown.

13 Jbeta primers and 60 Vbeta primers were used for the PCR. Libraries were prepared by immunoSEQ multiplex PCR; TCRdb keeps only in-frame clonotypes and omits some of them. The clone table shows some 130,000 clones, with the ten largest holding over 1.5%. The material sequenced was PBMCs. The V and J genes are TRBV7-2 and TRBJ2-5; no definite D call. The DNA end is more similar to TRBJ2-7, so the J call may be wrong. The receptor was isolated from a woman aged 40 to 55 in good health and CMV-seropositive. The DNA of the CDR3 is TGTGCCAGCAGCTTAGACGTCTCTCGATCCTACGAGCAGTACTTC. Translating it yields CASSLDVSRSYEQYF.